This TCR beta chain comes out of a study of regulatory T cells in long-lasting Graves disease. Assembly of TCR beta libraries relied on iRepertoire HTBI primers together with Arm-PCR of CDR3 regions. One entry per CDR3 protein, called by TCRdb with MiXCR from the multiplex PCR reads. The sample contains 400,000 or so distinct CDR3 sequences, 20% of which appear only once. Time point: persistent/refractory GD, antithyroid drugs over 5 years with positive TRAb. Extracted RNA from PBMCs served as the source of the TCR library. EDTA tubes collected nine milliliters of peripheral blood. The CDR3 contains 14 residues. Per the germline V gene, CDR1 is KGHDR and CDR2 is SFDVKD. V lost 5 bases to trimming and J lost 3 bases, with 13 bases between them.

The clonotype comes from a female donor with Graves disease. Sequenced here: peripheral blood mononuclear cells (PBMCs), sampled when the disease was refractory, from a patient treated with antithyroid drugs. The J gene is TRBJ2-7, the V gene TRBV24-1; either TRBD1 or TRBD2 may supply D (5 bases each). The CDR3 spells CATSAGGLDYEQYF. The CDR3 DNA reads TGTGCCACCAGTGCTGGGGGTTTGGACTACGAGCAGTACTTC.